These T cell receptor beta chains were read from a single sample in a study of shared clonotypes between healthy human individuals. The protocol was immunoSEQ multiplex PCR, while the TCRdb copy is restricted to in-frame clones and leaves out a portion. The sample has about 1.5 million clones, about 96% seen once; the top ten hold roughly 1.2%. Input material: naive CD4+ T cells sorted from blood. These receptors originate from a man aged 25 to 40 in good health. The CDR3 runs from the conserved cysteine through the conserved F or W. The D gene is left open where the match is weak. Clone size is stated in some rows and not others, as once, few, many or a class when expanded.

size: NA; J: TRBJ1-4; V: TRBV28; D: NA; DNA: TGTGCCAGCAGCCTGACCCTGGGCAGGGAAGTAAAAAAACTGTTTTTT; CDR3: CASSLTLGREVKKLFF
size: NA; J: TRBJ2-1; V: TRBV7-2; D: TRBD1; DNA: TGTGCCAGCAGCATTAGGACAGGGACGGGCTCCTACAATGAGCAGTTCTTC; CDR3: CASSIRTGTGSYNEQFF
size: NA; J: TRBJ2-2; V: TRBV7-7; D: NA; DNA: TGTGCCAGCAGCTTAGTTTCGGGGGTCCCCGGGGAGCTGTTTTTT; CDR3: CASSLVSGVPGELFF
size: once; J: TRBJ1-1; V: TRBV20-1; D: NA; DNA: TGCAGTGCTAGAGGGTCTTCAGAAGCTTTCTTT; CDR3: CSARGSSEAFF
size: NA; J: TRBJ1-3; V: TRBV27; D: NA; DNA: TGTGCCAGCAGTTCGGGCCCCTTGGAGGGTGGTTCGGGAAACACCATATATTTT; CDR3: CASSSGPLEGGSGNTIYF
size: NA; J: TRBJ1-5; V: TRBV19; D: NA; DNA: TGTGCCAGTAGTATGTGGCAGGGCTCGGGCAATCAGCCCCAGCATTTT; CDR3: CASSMWQGSGNQPQHF
size: NA; J: TRBJ2-3; V: TRBV11-2; D: TRBD2; DNA: TGTGCCAGCAGCGCGCCGGGACTAGCGGGAGCAACAGATACGCAGTATTTT; CDR3: CASSAPGLAGATDTQYF
size: NA; J: TRBJ1-4; V: TRBV6-5; D: TRBD1; DNA: TGTGCCAGCAGGCGCAGACAGGGGGCCGGGGAAAAACTGTTTTTT; CDR3: CASRRRQGAGEKLFF
size: once; J: TRBJ1-1; V: TRBV28; D: NA; DNA: TGTGCCAGCAGTTTACCAGGAGTCGATGCAACTGAAGCTTTCTTT; CDR3: CASSLPGVDATEAFF
size: once; J: TRBJ2-7; V: TRBV6-6; D: NA; DNA: TGTGCCAGCACATACGCACAGGGGGGGAACGAGCAGTACTTC; CDR3: CASTYAQGGNEQYF
size: NA; J: TRBJ2-2; V: TRBV27; D: NA; DNA: TGTGCCAGCCGGGCGGTAGGGCGAACGAACACCGGGGAGCTGTTTTTT; CDR3: CASRAVGRTNTGELFF
size: NA; J: TRBJ2-2; V: TRBV10-3; D: TRBD1; DNA: TGTGCCACCCGGGACAGGGAGACCGGGGAGCTGTTTTTT; CDR3: CATRDRETGELFF
size: NA; J: TRBJ2-1; V: TRBV6-4; D: TRBD2; DNA: TGTGCCAGCAGTGGGGCTAGCGGAGCGGATGAGCAGTTCTTC; CDR3: CASSGASGADEQFF
size: NA; J: TRBJ1-1; V: TRBV9; D: NA; DNA: TGTGCCAGCAGCCCAGCGGCAGGGTCTCCCACTGAAGCTTTCTTT; CDR3: CASSPAAGSPTEAFF
size: NA; J: TRBJ1-1; V: TRBV30; D: NA; DNA: TGTGCCTGGAGTGTAGTCGGGGGCGCGTACACTGAAGCTTTCTTT; CDR3: CAWSVVGGAYTEAFF
size: NA; J: TRBJ2-1; V: TRBV11-2; D: TRBD2; DNA: TGTGCCAGCAGCCGAGCGGGAGACCGCAATGAGCAGTTCTTC; CDR3: CASSRAGDRNEQFF
size: NA; J: TRBJ2-3; V: TRBV30; D: NA; DNA: TGTGCCTGGAGTAAGGAGTGGGATACGCAGTATTTT; CDR3: CAWSKEWDTQYF
size: NA; J: TRBJ2-1; V: TRBV6-1; D: NA; DNA: TGTGCCAGCAGTGGACGAGCCGGGACATTCAATGAGCAGTTCTTC; CDR3: CASSGRAGTFNEQFF
size: NA; J: TRBJ2-3; V: TRBV28; D: NA; DNA: TGTGCCAGCTCGGTGGACCGACCCACGCAGTATTTT; CDR3: CASSVDRPTQYF
size: NA; J: TRBJ2-3; V: TRBV10-3; D: TRBD1; DNA: TGTGCCATCACTGGAATGACAGGGGGTAGCACAGATACGCAGTATTTT; CDR3: CAITGMTGGSTDTQYF
size: NA; J: TRBJ1-2; V: TRBV5-4; D: NA; DNA: TGTGCCAGCAGCTTAGCGGCTAACTATGGCTACACCTTC; CDR3: CASSLAANYGYTF
size: NA; J: TRBJ2-1; V: TRBV9; D: NA; DNA: TGTGCCAGCAGCGGCGAAGGGGACTTTTACAATGAGCAGTTCTTC; CDR3: CASSGEGDFYNEQFF
size: NA; J: TRBJ2-2; V: TRBV11-2; D: TRBD1; DNA: TGTGCCAGCAGCTTTCTCGGGACAGGCTTGAACACCGGGGAGCTGTTTTTT; CDR3: CASSFLGTGLNTGELFF
size: NA; J: TRBJ2-7; V: TRBV7-2; D: NA; DNA: TGTGCCAGCAGCCCACTCTACGAGCAGTACTTC; CDR3: CASSPLYEQYF
size: NA; J: TRBJ2-3; V: TRBV12-5; D: TRBD2; DNA: TGTGCTAGTGGTTCCGGACTAGCGGGACGCACAGATACGCAGTATTTT; CDR3: CASGSGLAGRTDTQYF
size: NA; J: TRBJ2-3; V: TRBV4-1; D: TRBD1; DNA: TGCGCCAGCAGCCAAGAGTTCTATGGGACAGTTACTAGCACAGATACGCAGTATTTT; CDR3: CASSQEFYGTVTSTDTQYF
size: NA; J: TRBJ2-4; V: TRBV30; D: TRBD2; DNA: TGTGCCTGGAGTATTACTAGCGGGAGGCTTAAAAACATTCAGTACTTC; CDR3: CAWSITSGRLKNIQYF
size: NA; J: TRBJ2-1; V: TRBV9; D: NA; DNA: TGTGCCAGCACCCCTTCCTTCTCCTACAATGAGCAGTTCTTC; CDR3: CASTPSFSYNEQFF
size: NA; J: TRBJ2-3; V: TRBV18; D: NA; DNA: TGTGCCAGCTCTGCTAGCACAGATACGCAGTATTTT; CDR3: CASSASTDTQYF
size: NA; J: TRBJ2-5; V: TRBV19; D: TRBD1; DNA: TGTGCCAGTAGTATAGGACCAAAGGGGCAGGGGGACCAAGAGACCCAGTACTTC; CDR3: CASSIGPKGQGDQETQYF
size: NA; J: TRBJ2-1; V: TRBV2; D: TRBD2; DNA: TGTGCCAGCAGACTACGGGGACTAGCGGGAGTCTCGGGCAATGAGCAGTTCTTC; CDR3: CASRLRGLAGVSGNEQFF
size: NA; J: TRBJ2-3; V: TRBV10-1; D: TRBD2; DNA: TGCGCCAGCAGTGGGACTAGCAGAGAACCTAGCACAGATACGCAGTATTTT; CDR3: CASSGTSREPSTDTQYF
size: NA; J: TRBJ2-5; V: TRBV7-3; D: NA; DNA: TGTGCCAGCAGCTCCCTGGGCCTGTCAGAGACCCAGTACTTC; CDR3: CASSSLGLSETQYF
size: once; J: TRBJ1-2; V: TRBV30; D: NA; DNA: TGTGCCTGGAGCGGACAGATAACCAACTATGGCTACACCTTC; CDR3: CAWSGQITNYGYTF
size: NA; J: TRBJ1-1; V: TRBV7-9; D: NA; DNA: TGTGCCAGCAGCCCACTTTATCCGGGACGGGTGAACACTGAAGCTTTCTTT; CDR3: CASSPLYPGRVNTEAFF
size: NA; J: TRBJ2-7; V: TRBV14; D: TRBD2; DNA: TGTGCCAGCAGCCAATTTGCGACTAGCGGGATAGAGCAGTACTTC; CDR3: CASSQFATSGIEQYF
size: NA; J: TRBJ1-1; V: TRBV27; D: NA; DNA: TGTGCCAGCAGTTTAAGGAGGGTTGGTACTGAAGCTTTCTTT; CDR3: CASSLRRVGTEAFF
size: NA; J: TRBJ2-7; V: TRBV6-6; D: NA; DNA: TGTGCCAGCACCCGGGACTCGGACTCCTACGAGCAGTACTTC; CDR3: CASTRDSDSYEQYF
size: NA; J: TRBJ2-7; V: TRBV7-9; D: TRBD1; DNA: TGTGCCAGCAGCCTGGTGGGACAGGGTATTTACGAGCAGTACTTC; CDR3: CASSLVGQGIYEQYF
size: NA; J: TRBJ2-3; V: TRBV5-4; D: TRBD1; DNA: TGTGCCAGCAGCTACCAGGGGGCAAATACGCAGTATTTT; CDR3: CASSYQGANTQYF
size: NA; J: TRBJ2-7; V: TRBV5-6; D: NA; DNA: TGTGCCAGCAGCTTGTTGTATAAGGTTCGGCCGGCGGATATCTGGCAGTACTTC; CDR3: CASSLLYKVRPADIWQYF
size: NA; J: TRBJ1-5; V: TRBV28; D: TRBD1; DNA: TGTGCCAGCACCCTGACAGGGAAAAGCAATCAGCCCCAGCATTTT; CDR3: CASTLTGKSNQPQHF